The clone carrying this T cell receptor (beta chain) turned up a few times. Its target is unknown. This sample was included in a study of CD8 T cells in ankylosing spondylitis. Study-wide points: A TCR beta motif made of eight highly homologous variants seemed typical of ankylosing spondylitis blood.

Looked up from germline, CDR1 is MNHEY and CDR2 is SVGEGT. Between the trimmed V and J ends, which lost 1 base and 4 bases, there was a span of 11 bases. This CDR3 contains 14 residues. From the 5' RACE reads, TCRdb called clonotypes with MiXCR, one entry per CDR3 protein. In the table there are about 30,000 distinct CDR3 sequences, 13% to 15% of which are singletons. The rearrangement uses TRBV6-2 or TRBV6-3 and TRBJ2-7; D not certain. The TCR comes from a male donor with ankylosing spondylitis or in good health (not recorded which). The sample taken for sequencing was blood. The CDR3 DNA sequence: TGTGCCAGCAGTTACTACCGACTTGGGTACGAGCAGTACTTC. As protein: CASSYYRLGYEQYF.